The next 5 T cell receptor beta chains were all read from a single sample in a study of T cell responses to AZD1222 COVID-19 vaccine. Produced via immunoSEQ multiplex PCR; TCRdb's table is partial and in-frame only. The data hold roughly 130,000 clones, with roughly 87% observed a single time. Material: peripheral blood, obtained on day 0 of AZD1222 vaccination. The receptors originated from an adult in good health.

This clone turned up a few times. The J gene is TRBJ2-7, the V gene TRBV30; maybe TRBD2 (6 bases). The CDR3 length is 18 residues. V lost 3 bases and J 0 bases, leaving 24 bases between the germline ends. Germline loops: CDR1 GTSNPN, CDR2 SVGIG (reference sequence). DNA for the CDR3: TGTGCCTGGAGGGCGCAAATAGTTCTGGGACTGAGCTCCTACGAGCAGTACTTC. This translates into CAWRAQIVLGLSSYEQYF.

The rearrangement joins TRBV7-2 to TRBJ2-7, with a tentative D call TRBD1 (7 bases). The CDR3 contains 15 residues. The V gene lost 5 bases and the J gene lost 3 bases, with 17 bases spanning the gap. Germline V gene sequence: CDR1 SGHTA, CDR2 FQGNSA. This chain's CDR3 is CASSDRASANYEQYF. Written as DNA, the CDR3 is TGTGCCAGCAGCGACAGGGCTAGCGCCAACTACGAGCAGTACTTC.

The J gene is TRBJ1-1, the V gene TRBV6-5, with no clear D. Trimming stripped 1 base from V and 4 bases from J, with 10 bases between. The germline V gene has CDR1 MNHEY and CDR2 SVGAGI. The CDR3 is 14 residues long. DNA of the CDR3: TGTGCCAGCAGTTACTTCGGTACAGCCACTGAAGCTTTCTTT. Translation: CASSYFGTATEAFF.

The V and J genes are TRBV28 and TRBJ2-3; 7 bases map to TRBD1. This CDR3 contains 18 residues. J was trimmed by 1 base and V by 2 bases; bases with no gene match: 12. The germline V gene has CDR1 MDHEN and CDR2 SYDVKM. This chain's CDR3 is CASSLNLPGTGGTDTQYF. The CDR3, as DNA: TGTGCCAGCAGTTTAAACCTCCCCGGCACAGGGGGCACAGATACGCAGTATTTT.

The CDR3 loop reads CASMRGREQYF. The CDR3 DNA reads TGTGCCAGCATGCGGGGTCGGGAGCAGTACTTC. The chain is built from TRBV27 and TRBJ2-7; a possible D gene is TRBD2 (6 bases). The CDR3 runs to 11 residues. The V gene's germline CDR1 is MNHEY and CDR2 SMNVEV (reference sequence). Trimming took 7 bases from V and 7 from J, leaving 11 bases between them.